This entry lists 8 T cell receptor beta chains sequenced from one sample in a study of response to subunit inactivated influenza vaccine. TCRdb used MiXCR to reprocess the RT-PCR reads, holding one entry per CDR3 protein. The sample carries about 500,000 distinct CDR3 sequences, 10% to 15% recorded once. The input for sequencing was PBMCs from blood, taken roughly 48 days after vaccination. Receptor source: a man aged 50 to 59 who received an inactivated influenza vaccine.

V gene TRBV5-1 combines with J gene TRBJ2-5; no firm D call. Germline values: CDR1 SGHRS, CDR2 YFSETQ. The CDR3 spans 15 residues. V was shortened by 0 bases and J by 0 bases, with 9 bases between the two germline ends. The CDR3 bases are TGCGCCAGCAGCTTGGGGGCAGCCGACCAAGAGACCCAGTACTTC. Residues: CASSLGAADQETQYF.

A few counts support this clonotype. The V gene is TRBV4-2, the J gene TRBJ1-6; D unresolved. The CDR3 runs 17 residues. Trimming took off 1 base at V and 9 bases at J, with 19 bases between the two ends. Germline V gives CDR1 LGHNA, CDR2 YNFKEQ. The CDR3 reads CASSQALGTSTSSPLHF. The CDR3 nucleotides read TGTGCCAGCAGCCAAGCGTTAGGTACCTCTACTAGTTCACCCCTCCACTTT.

The DNA of the CDR3 is TGCAGTGCTAACGGACAGGCGGTCACCGGGGAGCTGTTTTTT. Protein sequence: CSANGQAVTGELFF. This chain links TRBV20-1 with TRBJ2-2; 7 nucleotides align to TRBD1. The germline V gene encodes CDR1 DFQATT and CDR2 SNEGSKA (reference sequence). The CDR3 spans 14 residues. V gave up 4 bases and J gave up 4 bases; unmatched junction bases: 6.

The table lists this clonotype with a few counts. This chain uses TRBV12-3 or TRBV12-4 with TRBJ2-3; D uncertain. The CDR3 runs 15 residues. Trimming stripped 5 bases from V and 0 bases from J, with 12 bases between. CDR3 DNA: TGTGCCAGCAGTCCCTCATTCCTAAGCACAGATACGCAGTATTTT. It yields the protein CASSPSFLSTDTQYF.

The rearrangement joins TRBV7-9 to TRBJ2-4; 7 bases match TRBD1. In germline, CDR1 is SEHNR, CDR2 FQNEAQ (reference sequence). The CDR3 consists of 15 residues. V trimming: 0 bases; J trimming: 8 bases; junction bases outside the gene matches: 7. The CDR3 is CASSLATGIGDIQYF. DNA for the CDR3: TGTGCCAGCAGCTTAGCGACAGGGATCGGGGACATTCAGTACTTC.

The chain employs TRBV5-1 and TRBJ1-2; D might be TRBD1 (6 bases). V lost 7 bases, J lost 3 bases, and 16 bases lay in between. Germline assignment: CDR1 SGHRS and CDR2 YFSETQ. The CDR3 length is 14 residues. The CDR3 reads CASGAEDRYYGYTF. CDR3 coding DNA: TGCGCCAGCGGTGCAGAAGACAGGTACTATGGCTACACCTTC.

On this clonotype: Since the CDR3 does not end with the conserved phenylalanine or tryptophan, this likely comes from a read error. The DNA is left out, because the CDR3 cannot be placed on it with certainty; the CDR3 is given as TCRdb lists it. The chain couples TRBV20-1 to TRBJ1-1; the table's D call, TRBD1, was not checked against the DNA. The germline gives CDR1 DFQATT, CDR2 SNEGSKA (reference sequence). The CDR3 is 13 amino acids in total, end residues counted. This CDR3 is CSARDSVGLTLGV.

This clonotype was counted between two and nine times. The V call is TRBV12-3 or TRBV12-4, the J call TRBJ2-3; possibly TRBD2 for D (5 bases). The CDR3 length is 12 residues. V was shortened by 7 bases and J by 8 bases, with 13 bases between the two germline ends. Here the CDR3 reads CASTFSEATQYF. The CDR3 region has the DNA TGTGCCAGCACGTTCTCGGAGGCTACGCAGTATTTT.